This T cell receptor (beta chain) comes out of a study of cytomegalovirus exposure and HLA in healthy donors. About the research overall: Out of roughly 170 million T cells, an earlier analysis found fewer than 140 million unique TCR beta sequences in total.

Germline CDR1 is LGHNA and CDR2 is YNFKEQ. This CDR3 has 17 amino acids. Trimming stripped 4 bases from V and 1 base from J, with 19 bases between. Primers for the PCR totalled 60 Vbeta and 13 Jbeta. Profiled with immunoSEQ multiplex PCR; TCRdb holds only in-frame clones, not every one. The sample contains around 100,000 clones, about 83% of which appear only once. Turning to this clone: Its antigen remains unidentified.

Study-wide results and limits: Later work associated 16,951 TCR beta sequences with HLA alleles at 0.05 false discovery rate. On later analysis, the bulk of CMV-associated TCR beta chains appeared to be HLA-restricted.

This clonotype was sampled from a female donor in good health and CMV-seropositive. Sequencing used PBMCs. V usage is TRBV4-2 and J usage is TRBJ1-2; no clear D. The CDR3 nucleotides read TGTGCCAGCAGCCGCCGATCATCACAAGATTTTAACTATGGCTACACCTTC. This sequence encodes CASSRRSSQDFNYGYTF.